The 15 T cell receptor beta chains below all came from one sample that was sequenced in a study of T cells after yellow fever vaccination. TCRdb reprocessed the 5' RACE reads with MiXCR, giving one entry per CDR3 protein. The table lists about 320,000 distinct CDR3 sequences, over 3.5% of them singletons. Sequenced here: PBMCs, sampled 15 days after the yellow fever booster vaccination. The receptors derive from a young man who received the YFV17D yellow fever vaccine.

This clonotype came up many times. The chain is built from TRBV4-1 and TRBJ2-5; D not resolved. V was clipped by 1 base and J by 4 bases, with 13 bases between them. The CDR3 length is 15 residues. From germline, CDR1 is MGHRA and CDR2 YSYEKL. CDR3 in amino acids: CASSQVFESGETQYF. The CDR3 nucleotides are TGCGCCAGCAGCCAAGTCTTTGAGTCCGGAGAGACCCAGTACTTC.

This clonotype has a handful of counts. The chain couples TRBV5-4 to TRBJ1-1; the match to TRBD1 covers 7 bases. The junction had 8 bases not matched to a gene; V was cut back by 4 bases and J by 11 bases. This CDR3 region has 12 residues. Germline-derived CDR1 and CDR2 are SGHNT and YYREEE (reference sequence). The CDR3 region is CASSPDRAGAFF. In nucleotides, the CDR3 is TGTGCCAGCAGCCCTGACAGGGCCGGGGCTTTCTTT.

This rearrangement joins TRBV13 to TRBJ2-1; TRBD2 might be the D (5 bases). The CDR3 covers 13 residues. V shed 2 bases and J shed 7 bases, with 9 bases lying between them. Germline values: CDR1 PRHDT, CDR2 FYEKMQ (reference sequence). The CDR3 protein is CASSLPAGNEQFF. The CDR3 DNA is TGTGCCAGCAGCTTACCGGCGGGTAATGAGCAGTTCTTC.

This clonotype was found a few times. The CDR3 coding sequence is TGTGCCAGCAGCTTGGCGACAGGGGGCCAGGAGACCCAGTACTTC. This codes for CASSLATGGQETQYF. This chain links TRBV5-4 with TRBJ2-5, with 10 nucleotides matching TRBD1. Germline V gives CDR1 SGHNT, CDR2 YYREEE (reference sequence). This CDR3 contains 15 residues. J was trimmed by 5 bases and V by 0 bases; bases with no gene match: 4.

This clonotype was counted ten times or more. V is TRBV6-5 and J is TRBJ1-2, with TRBD1 matching 7 bases. V lost 4 bases and J lost 8; bases outside the gene matches: 7. Germline V lookup: CDR1 MNHEY, CDR2 SVGAGI. The CDR3 has 13 residues. CDR3 residues: CASSSRGGWGYTF. The CDR3 DNA reads as TGTGCCAGCAGTTCTCGAGGGGGCTGGGGCTACACCTTC.

V and J are TRBV18 and TRBJ2-7; 8 nucleotides align to TRBD1. This CDR3 contains 13 residues. V shed 6 bases and J 5 bases; nucleotides not matched to a gene: 6. The germline CDR1 and CDR2 sequences are KGHSH and LQKENI. The CDR3 nucleotides are TGTGCCAGCTCCCCAGGGGGCGAACACGAGCAGTACTTC. Amino acids: CASSPGGEHEQYF.

This clonotype was observed a handful of times. This chain connects TRBV5-4 to TRBJ1-4; D uncertain. This CDR3 is 15 amino acids long. V gave up 1 base and J gave up 8 bases, with 15 bases separating them. Germline CDR1 SGHNT, CDR2 YYREEE (reference sequence). The CDR3 nucleotides are TGTGCCAGCAGCTTGAGCTCTGGCCAGAAGGAAAAACTGTTTTTT. Protein sequence: CASSLSSGQKEKLFF.

This clonotype was picked up many times. The chain is built from TRBV7-9 and TRBJ1-1; maybe TRBD1 (5 bases). The germline CDR1 and CDR2 sequences are SEHNR and FQNEAQ (reference sequence). This CDR3 comprises 14 residues. Trimming left V 5 bases short and J 5 bases short, with 15 bases between. CDR3: CASSPQGSRTEAFF. The CDR3 nucleotides are TGTGCCAGCAGCCCGCAGGGTAGTAGGACTGAAGCTTTCTTT.

This clonotype has just a few counts. This sequence joins TRBV18 and TRBJ1-1; D call uncertain. V lost 3 bases and J lost 1, with 9 bases in between. CDR1 is KGHSH and CDR2 is LQKENI in the germline V gene. The CDR3 is 14 residues long. CDR3: CASSPMEGNTEAFF. DNA for the CDR3: TGTGCCAGCTCACCTATGGAAGGGAACACTGAAGCTTTCTTT.

This clonotype was observed a handful of times. CDR3 sequence (DNA): TGTGCCAGCAGTTCCGGACAGGGGGTCGGATCTAATGAAAAACTGTTTTTT. Protein product: CASSSGQGVGSNEKLFF. The rearrangement joins TRBV28 to TRBJ1-4; 10 nucleotides agree with TRBD1. Germline CDR1 reads MDHEN; CDR2 reads SYDVKM. The V and J ends lost 4 bases and 3 bases, in that order; junction bases with no gene match: 8. The CDR3 covers 17 residues.

Only a few counts were recorded for this clonotype. The V call is TRBV23-1, the J call TRBJ2-7; possible D gene TRBD2, 5 bases. TRBV23-1 is recorded as an ORF, its role being uncertain. This CDR3 contains 14 residues. V was trimmed by 8 bases and J by 4 bases, leaving 18 bases between them. Here the CDR3 reads CASPRRNREYEQYV. As DNA, the CDR3 is TGCGCCAGCCCCCGGAGGAACCGAGAGTACGAGCAGTACGTC.

This clonotype was seen many times. V is TRBV6-5 and J is TRBJ2-3; 9 bases fit TRBD2. The CDR3 is 16 amino acids. Trimming cost V 0 bases and J 6 bases; bases outside gene matches: 7. Germline CDR1 and CDR2: MNHEY and SVGAGI. Here the CDR3 DNA reads TGTGCCAGCAGTTACTCGCCGCGGGGGGGCAGGGATACGCAGTATTTT. Protein product: CASSYSPRGGRDTQYF.

A few counts support this clonotype. The chain combines TRBV6-5 with TRBJ2-5, with D maybe TRBD1 (5 bases). V gave up 10 bases and J gave up 5 bases, with 14 bases separating them. The CDR3 extends over 12 amino acids. The germline gives CDR1 MNHEY, CDR2 SVGAGI. DNA of the CDR3: TGTGCCACCCTGACAGCGTGGGAGACCCAGTACTTC. Translating gives CATLTAWETQYF.

This clonotype has ten or more counts. The chain carries TRBV7-2 and TRBJ1-5, with a tentative D call TRBD1 (6 bases). V lost 6 bases to trimming and J lost 7 bases, with 19 bases between them. The CDR3 runs to 15 residues. Germline CDR1 reads SGHTA; CDR2 reads FQGNSA. This CDR3 reads CASRAGAMWSQPQHF. DNA for the CDR3: TGTGCCAGCAGGGCAGGGGCGATGTGGTCACAGCCCCAGCATTTT.

This clonotype has only a few counts. The V call is TRBV11-1, the J call TRBJ1-2, with unresolved D. Trimming took off 1 base at V and 6 bases at J, with 12 bases between the two ends. The CDR3 spans 14 residues. The germline V gene has CDR1 SGHAT and CDR2 FQDESV (reference sequence). For the CDR3, the DNA is TGTGCCAGCAGCTTAGGTCTGGGTGCAGATGGCTACACCTTC. It encodes CASSLGLGADGYTF.